Listed here is a single TCR beta chain. Its antigen is as yet unknown. V was pared by 7 bases and J by 2 bases, with 10 bases of the junction left unmatched. The CDR3 sequence is 15 residues long. All included Susac syndrome patients satisfied recently defined diagnostic criteria for definite or probable disease. Purification of the CD8+ and CD4+ T cells relied on negative isolation, and TEMRA cells underwent FACS enrichment. These data are taken from a study of CD8 T cells in Susac syndrome. After extraction with the RNeasy kit, about 0.45 to 1 ug of the RNA was reverse transcribed using random hexamers. Amplification of TCR beta CDR3 was carried out by immunoSEQ multiplex PCR, which covered 54 Vbeta and 13 Jbeta segments. From the immunoSEQ multiplex PCR reads, TCRdb called clonotypes with MiXCR, one entry per CDR3 protein. This table has about 200,000 distinct CDR3 sequences, roughly 91% appearing once.

Findings and limits, study-wide: The CD4+ T cell repertoire of patients with Susac syndrome showed no detectable clonal expansion.

Input material: CD4+ T cells from PBMCs. The chain has TRBV12-3 or TRBV12-4 and TRBJ2-5; 7 bases map to TRBD1. The receptor's source is a human donor with Susac syndrome. CDR3 protein: CASTRGRGRQETQYF. CDR3 nucleotides: TGTGCCAGCACTCGGGGAAGGGGGCGGCAAGAGACCCAGTACTTC.